A single sample is the source of the 20 T cell receptor beta chains below, sequenced in a study of T cell changes during pregnancy in multiple sclerosis. Sequencing used immunoSEQ multiplex PCR; TCRdb keeps in-frame clones, though not all of them. The sample has tens of thousands of clones; approximately 94% are singletons. The starting material was CD4+ T cells from peripheral blood mononuclear cells, obtained before pregnancy. These receptors were obtained from a female donor with multiple sclerosis, enrolled in a pregnancy study.

The chain is built from TRBV10-1 and TRBJ2-1, with 15 bases identical to TRBD2. Germline CDR1 WNHNN, CDR2 SYGVQD (reference sequence). J lost 9 bases, V lost 5 bases, and 8 bases had no gene match. This CDR3 contains 16 residues. The CDR3 nucleotides are TGCGCCAGCAGTACCGGACTAGCGGGAGGGAGGAGTGAGCAGTTCTTC. Protein product: CASSTGLAGGRSEQFF.

The chain has TRBV6-1 and TRBJ1-1, with D maybe TRBD1 (6 bases). Trimming took 8 bases from V and 0 from J, leaving 10 bases between them. CDR1 is MNHNS and CDR2 is SASEGT in the germline V gene. The CDR3 has 13 residues. The CDR3: CASRTVLNTEAFF. As DNA, the CDR3 is TGTGCCAGCCGGACAGTCTTGAACACTGAAGCTTTCTTT.

The V call is TRBV4-1, the J call TRBJ1-1, with D maybe TRBD1 (5 bases). V dropped 0 bases and J dropped 3 bases, with 11 bases sitting between them. The CDR3 has 15 amino acids. CDR1 and CDR2 (germline): MGHRA, YSYEKL. The CDR3 protein is CASSQDRSGHTEAFF. The CDR3 bases are TGCGCCAGCAGCCAAGATCGGTCAGGGCACACTGAAGCTTTCTTT.

This clone was detected only once. The V and J genes are TRBV18 and TRBJ2-7, with a tentative D call TRBD2 (5 bases). Looked up from germline, CDR1 is KGHSH and CDR2 is LQKENI. The CDR3 runs to 13 residues. V lost 6 bases and J 3 bases, leaving 12 bases between the germline ends. The CDR3 nucleotides read TGTGCCAGCTCCCCCCTAGAGGGCTACGAGCAGTACTTC. This codes for CASSPLEGYEQYF.

This clone appeared a single time. This sequence joins TRBV6-4 and TRBJ2-1, with TRBD2 matching 14 bases. CDR3 length: 18 amino acids. Per germline, CDR1 MRHNA and CDR2 SNTAGT. After removal of 2 bases from V and 10 bases from J, the junction contained 13 bases not matched to a gene. The CDR3 protein is CASSDTVGTSGSKREQFF. CDR3 bases: TGTGCCAGCAGTGACACCGTAGGGACTAGCGGGAGTAAGAGGGAGCAGTTCTTC.

This chain connects TRBV27 to TRBJ2-7; 15 bases are a match to TRBD2. This CDR3 contains 18 residues. Losses at the gene ends were 5 bases for V and 5 bases for J; bases not matched to a gene: 13. Germline V gene sequence: CDR1 MNHEY, CDR2 SMNVEV (reference sequence). The CDR3 nucleotides are TGTGCCAGCAGTCCCGGACTAGCGGGAGGGAGATTGGTAAACGAGCAGTACTTC. Translation gives CASSPGLAGGRLVNEQYF.

The chain uses TRBV19 and TRBJ2-1; 9 bases match TRBD1. Germline V gene data show CDR1 as LNHDA and CDR2 as SQIVND (reference sequence). Losses at the gene ends were 4 bases for V and 8 bases for J; bases not matched to a gene: 12. The CDR3 contains 16 residues. The CDR3 DNA sequence: TGTGCCAGTAGTACCATTCCGGGACAGGGTAGCGATGAGCAGTTCTTC. Amino acid sequence: CASSTIPGQGSDEQFF.

The V call is TRBV6-1, the J call TRBJ1-1; D is perhaps TRBD1 (5 bases). V shed 4 bases and J shed 1 base, with 10 bases lying between them. CDR3 length: 14 amino acids. Per germline, CDR1 MNHNS and CDR2 SASEGT. This CDR3 reads CASSVNGGNTEAFF. CDR3 sequence (DNA): TGTGCCAGCAGTGTTAACGGGGGGAACACTGAAGCTTTCTTT.

A single count supports this clone. The chain employs TRBV11-2 and TRBJ2-1; 7 nucleotides align to TRBD2. The V gene end was trimmed by 4 bases and the J gene end by 6 bases; junction bases not matched to a gene: 3. This CDR3 has 13 amino acids. Germline V gene lookup returns CDR1 SGHAT and CDR2 FQNNGV. The CDR3 loop is CASSSRLANEQFF. CDR3 bases: TGTGCCAGCAGCTCCCGACTAGCCAATGAGCAGTTCTTC.

This chain links TRBV9 with TRBJ2-5; D is possibly TRBD1 (7 bases). Germline V CDR1 and CDR2: SGDLS, YYNGEE. The V and J ends lost 0 bases and 5 bases respectively, with 17 bases between them. This CDR3 comprises 16 residues. CDR3 sequence (DNA): TGTGCCAGCAGCGTAGGAGTAGGAGGGGGCGGGGAGACCCAGTACTTC. This sequence encodes CASSVGVGGGGETQYF.

V is TRBV15 and J is TRBJ2-3; TRBD2 aligns across 7 bases. The CDR3 consists of 15 residues. V shed 7 bases and J 0 bases; nucleotides not matched to a gene: 7. The V gene's germline CDR1 is LNHNV and CDR2 YYDKDF (reference sequence). In DNA, the CDR3 is TGTGCCACCAAAAGGGCGGGAGAAAGCACAGATACGCAGTATTTT. The encoded protein is CATKRAGESTDTQYF.

This clone showed up just once. CDR3 residues: CASLGVGYGYTF. The CDR3 nucleotides are TGTGCCTCGCTGGGAGTGGGCTATGGCTACACCTTC. V usage is TRBV5-6 and J usage is TRBJ1-2; no firm D call. The germline V gene encodes CDR1 SGHDT and CDR2 YYEEEE. Trimming left V 10 bases short and J 4 bases short, with 14 bases between. This CDR3 region has 12 residues.

This chain links TRBV30 with TRBJ2-7; 8 nucleotides agree with TRBD1. CDR3 length: 13 amino acids. The trim removed 5 bases at V and 3 bases at J, leaving 6 bases unmatched. The germline V gene has CDR1 GTSNPN and CDR2 SVGIG (reference sequence). Here the CDR3 DNA reads TGTGCCTGGCAAGAGACAGGGGTCTACGAGCAGTACTTC. Its translation: CAWQETGVYEQYF.

The count of this clone is one. V usage is TRBV19 and J usage is TRBJ2-1, with 9 bases aligning to TRBD2. Per germline, CDR1 LNHDA and CDR2 SQIVND (reference sequence). The CDR3 covers 14 residues. V was pared by 6 bases and J by 9 bases, with 9 bases of the junction left unmatched. CDR3 sequence (DNA): TGTGCCAGTAGGGCTAGCGGGGATCCAGGTGAGCAGTTCTTC. It codes for CASRASGDPGEQFF.

The chain combines TRBV4-1 with TRBJ2-5; 15 bases map to TRBD2. Germline V CDR1 and CDR2: MGHRA, YSYEKL. Germline trimming cut 1 base from V and 5 bases from J; bases unmatched to any gene: 8. The CDR3 loop spans 18 amino acids. The CDR3 sequence: CASSQGTSGRAGRETQYF. The CDR3 coding sequence is TGCGCCAGCAGCCAAGGGACTAGCGGGAGGGCCGGTCGGGAGACCCAGTACTTC.

The genes are TRBV10-1 and TRBJ2-6; no clear D. Germline CDR1 and CDR2: WNHNN and SYGVQD (reference sequence). This CDR3 spans 15 amino acids. The V end lost 1 base, the J end lost 0 bases, and 4 bases lay between the germline ends. The CDR3 DNA reads TGCGCCAGCAGTGAGTTTAACTCTGGGGCCAACGTCCTGACTTTC. Protein product: CASSEFNSGANVLTF.

The V gene is TRBV10-1, the J gene TRBJ2-3, with TRBD1 as a possible D gene (5 bases). V was cut by 1 base and J by 2 bases, with 7 bases left in between. Germline CDR1 reads WNHNN; CDR2 reads SYGVQD (reference sequence). CDR3 length: 14 amino acids. The CDR3 DNA is TGCGCCAGCAGTGAGTGGGGCCACACAGATACGCAGTATTTT. It translates to CASSEWGHTDTQYF.

This sequence joins TRBV6-1 and TRBJ2-1; 7 bases align to TRBD1. Germline CDR1 and CDR2: MNHNS and SASEGT. The CDR3 runs 13 residues. The junction had 15 bases not matched to a gene; V was cut back by 10 bases and J by 12 bases. CDR3 nucleotide sequence: TGTGCCACCAGCAATACGGGACAGCGGATGCAGTTCTTC. It yields the protein CATSNTGQRMQFF.

The chain recombines TRBV13 with TRBJ2-2; 14 bases fit TRBD2. The V and J ends lost 5 bases and 0 bases, in that order; junction bases with no gene match: 11. CDR1 PRHDT and CDR2 FYEKMQ come from the germline V gene (reference sequence). The CDR3 has 20 residues. DNA of the CDR3: TGTGCCAGCAGCCCCAACCGACTAGCGGGGGGGGTACCGAACACCGGGGAGCTGTTTTTT. Translated: CASSPNRLAGGVPNTGELFF.

V is TRBV9 and J is TRBJ2-1; TRBD2 aligns across 7 bases. V shed 4 bases, J shed 7 bases, and the junction held 11 bases outside the gene matches. The CDR3 has 15 amino acids. CDR1 is SGDLS and CDR2 is YYNGEE in the germline V gene. CDR3 sequence reads: CASSIGLGSVNEQFF. DNA of the CDR3: TGTGCCAGCAGCATCGGACTAGGCTCCGTAAATGAGCAGTTCTTC.